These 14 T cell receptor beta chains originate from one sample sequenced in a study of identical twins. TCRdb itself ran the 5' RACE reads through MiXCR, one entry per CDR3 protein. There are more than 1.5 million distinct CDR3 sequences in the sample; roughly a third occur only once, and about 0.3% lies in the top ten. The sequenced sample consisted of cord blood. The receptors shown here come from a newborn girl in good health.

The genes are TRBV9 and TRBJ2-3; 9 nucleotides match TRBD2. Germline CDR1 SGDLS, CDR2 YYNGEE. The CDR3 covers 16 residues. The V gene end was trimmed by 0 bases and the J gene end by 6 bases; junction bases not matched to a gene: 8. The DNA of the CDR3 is TGTGCCAGCAGCGTAGAGAGGGGGACTAGCATTGATACGCAGTATTTT. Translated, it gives CASSVERGTSIDTQYF. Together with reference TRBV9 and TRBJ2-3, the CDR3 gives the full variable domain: DSGVTQTPKHLITATGQRVTLRCSPRSGDLSVYWYQQSLDQGLQFLIQYYNGEERAKGNILERFSAQQFPDLHSELNLSSLELGDSALYFCASSVERGTSIDTQYFGPGTRLTVL.

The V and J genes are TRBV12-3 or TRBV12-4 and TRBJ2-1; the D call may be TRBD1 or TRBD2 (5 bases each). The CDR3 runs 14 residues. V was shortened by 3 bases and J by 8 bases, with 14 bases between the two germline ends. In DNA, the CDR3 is TGTGCCAGCAGTTTTGGGGGAGTCGCGGATGAGCAGTTCTTC. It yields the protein CASSFGGVADEQFF.

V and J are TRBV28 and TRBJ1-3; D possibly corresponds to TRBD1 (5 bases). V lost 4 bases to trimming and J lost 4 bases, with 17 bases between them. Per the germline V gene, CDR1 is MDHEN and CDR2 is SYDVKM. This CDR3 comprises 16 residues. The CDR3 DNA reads TGTGCCAGCAGTTCCGGTGACGGGACTAGCGGAAACACCATATATTTT. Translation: CASSSGDGTSGNTIYF.

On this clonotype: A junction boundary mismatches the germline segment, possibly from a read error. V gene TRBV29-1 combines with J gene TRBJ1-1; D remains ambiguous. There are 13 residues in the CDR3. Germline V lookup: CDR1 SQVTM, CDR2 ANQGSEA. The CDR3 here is CSVEGTFYTEAFF. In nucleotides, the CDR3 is TGCAGCGTCGAAGGCACCTTCTACACTGAAGCTTTCTTT.

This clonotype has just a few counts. In nucleotides, the CDR3 is TGCAGTGCTAGAGATAAAGAGGGCGGGAGGTTGGCGGATACGCAGTATTTT. Its translation: CSARDKEGGRLADTQYF. V gene TRBV20-1 combines with J gene TRBJ2-3; 8 bases map to TRBD2. The CDR3 runs 17 residues. Germline assignment: CDR1 DFQATT and CDR2 SNEGSKA (reference sequence). The J segment lost 6 bases and the V segment lost 0 bases, leaving 14 bases of the junction unmatched.

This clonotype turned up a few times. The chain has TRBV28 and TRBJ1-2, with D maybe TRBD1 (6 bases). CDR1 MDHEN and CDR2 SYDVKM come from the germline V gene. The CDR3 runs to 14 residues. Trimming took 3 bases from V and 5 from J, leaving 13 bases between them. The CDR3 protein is CASSFVGGLYGYTF. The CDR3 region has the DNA TGTGCCAGCAGTTTTGTCGGGGGGCTTTATGGCTACACCTTC.

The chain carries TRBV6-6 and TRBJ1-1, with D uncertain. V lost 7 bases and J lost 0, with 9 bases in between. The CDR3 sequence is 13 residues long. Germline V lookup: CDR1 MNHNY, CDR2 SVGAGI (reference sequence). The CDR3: CASNPRMNTEAFF. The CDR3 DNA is TGTGCCAGCAACCCTAGGATGAACACTGAAGCTTTCTTT.

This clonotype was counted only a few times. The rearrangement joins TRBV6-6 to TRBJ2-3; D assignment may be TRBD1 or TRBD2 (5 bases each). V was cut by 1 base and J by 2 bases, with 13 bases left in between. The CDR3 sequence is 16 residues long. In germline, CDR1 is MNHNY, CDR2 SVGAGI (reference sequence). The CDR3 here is CASSYLGVGLTDTQYF. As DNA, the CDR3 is TGTGCCAGCAGTTACTTGGGGGTGGGTCTCACAGATACGCAGTATTTT.

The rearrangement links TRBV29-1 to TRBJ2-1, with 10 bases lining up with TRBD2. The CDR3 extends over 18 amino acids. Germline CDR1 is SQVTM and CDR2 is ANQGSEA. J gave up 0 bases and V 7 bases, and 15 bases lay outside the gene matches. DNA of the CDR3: TGCAGCGGAGGACCTAGCGGGGGCCTAACTCGCTCCTACAATGAGCAGTTCTTC. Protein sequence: CSGGPSGGLTRSYNEQFF.

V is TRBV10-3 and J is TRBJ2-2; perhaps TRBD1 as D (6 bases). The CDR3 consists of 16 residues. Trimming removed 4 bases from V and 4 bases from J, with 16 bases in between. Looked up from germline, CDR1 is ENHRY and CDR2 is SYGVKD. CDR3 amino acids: CAISGVKGQSTGELFF. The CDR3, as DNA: TGTGCCATCAGTGGGGTCAAAGGACAGAGCACCGGGGAGCTGTTTTTT.

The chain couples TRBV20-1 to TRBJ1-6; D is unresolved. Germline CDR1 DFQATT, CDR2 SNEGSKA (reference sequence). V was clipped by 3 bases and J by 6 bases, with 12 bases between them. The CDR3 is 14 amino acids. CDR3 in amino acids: CSASNGLSNSPLHF. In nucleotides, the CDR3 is TGCAGTGCTAGTAACGGCCTGAGTAATTCACCCCTCCACTTT.

The CDR3 nucleotides are TGTGCCAGCAGCTTGTCAGGACAGGGATTTGAGACCCAGTACTTC. Translated: CASSLSGQGFETQYF. This chain links TRBV5-5 with TRBJ2-5, with 8 nucleotides matching TRBD1. V gave up 1 base and J gave up 5 bases; unmatched junction bases: 7. The CDR3 sequence is 15 residues long. Germline V gives CDR1 SGHKS, CDR2 YYEKEE (reference sequence).

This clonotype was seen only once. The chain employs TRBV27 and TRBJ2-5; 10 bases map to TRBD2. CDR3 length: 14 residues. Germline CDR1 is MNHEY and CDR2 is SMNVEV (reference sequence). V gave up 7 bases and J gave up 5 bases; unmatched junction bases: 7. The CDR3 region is CASMNSGRRETQYF. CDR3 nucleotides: TGTGCCAGCATGAATAGCGGGAGGAGGGAGACCCAGTACTTC.

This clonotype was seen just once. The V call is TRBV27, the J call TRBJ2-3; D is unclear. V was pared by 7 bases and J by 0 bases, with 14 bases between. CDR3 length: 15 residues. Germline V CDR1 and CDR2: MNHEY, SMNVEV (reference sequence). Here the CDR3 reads CASTLFYQSTDTQYF. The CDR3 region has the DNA TGTGCCAGCACGTTATTTTATCAAAGCACAGATACGCAGTATTTT.